This T cell receptor (beta chain) stems from a study of OX40 agonist ivuxolimab in advanced cancers. Looking at the study overall: Patients were infused with ivuxolimab every 2 weeks at 0.01 to 10 mg/kg.

Study-wide results and caveats: The investigators did not determine what antigen specificity the expanded peripheral T cells had.

Germline V lookup: CDR1 LNHNV, CDR2 YYDKDF (reference sequence). The CDR3 runs to 18 residues. V lost 0 bases to trimming and J lost 1 base; unmatched junction nucleotides: 7. Baseline, cycle 4 day 1, and cycle 7 day 1 were the blood sampling points. Remarks on this clone: Its antigen is currently unknown.

Method: immunoSEQ multiplex PCR; TCRdb's copy keeps in-frame clones and lacks some. The sample lists around 13,000 clones; about three quarters were seen once. The sequence came from an adult with an advanced solid tumor such as melanoma, head and neck, liver or kidney cancer. The input for sequencing was CD4+ or CD8+ T cells sorted from blood, taken in a trial of the OX40 agonist ivuxolimab. This sequence joins TRBV15 and TRBJ2-1, with 9 positions matching TRBD2. As DNA, the CDR3 is TGTGCCACCAGCAGAGATTTGGTAGCGGGGGAGTCCTACAATGAGCAGTTCTTC. Its protein is CATSRDLVAGESYNEQFF.